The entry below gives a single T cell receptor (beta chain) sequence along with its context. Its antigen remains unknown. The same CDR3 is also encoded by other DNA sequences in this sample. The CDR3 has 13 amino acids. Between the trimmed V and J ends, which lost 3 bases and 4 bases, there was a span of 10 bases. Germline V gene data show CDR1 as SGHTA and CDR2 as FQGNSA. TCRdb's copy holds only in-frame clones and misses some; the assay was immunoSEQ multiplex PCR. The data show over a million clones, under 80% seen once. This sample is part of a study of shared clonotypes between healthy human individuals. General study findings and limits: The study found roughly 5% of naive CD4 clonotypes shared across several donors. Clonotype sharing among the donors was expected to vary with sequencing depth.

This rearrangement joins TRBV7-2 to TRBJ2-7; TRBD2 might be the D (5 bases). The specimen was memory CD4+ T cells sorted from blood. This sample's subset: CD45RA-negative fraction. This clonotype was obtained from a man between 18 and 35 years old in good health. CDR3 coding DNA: TGTGCCAGCAGCTTGAATCGGGGATACGAGCAGTACTTC. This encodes CASSLNRGYEQYF.